This TCR beta chain was identified in a study of T cell repertoires in cytomegalovirus infection. On the study more broadly: Both recently identified HLA-C-restricted and well-studied HLA-B-restricted CMV epitopes were used in the study.

V lost 2 bases, J lost 2 bases, and 19 bases lay in between. Germline V gives CDR1 SGHTA, CDR2 FQGNSA. The CDR3 sequence is 18 residues long. MiXCR, applied by TCRdb to the reads, yields one record per CDR3 protein. This sample yields fewer than 650,000 distinct CDR3 sequences, of which around 40% are seen a single time; around 48% belongs to the top ten. This clonotype was recorded at least ten times. Its specificity is unknown. This TCR was sampled from a human donor in good health (CMV status not recorded). Some clones in this sample may be carry-over from other donors' samples. Sequenced material: cultured PBMCs, taken from culture after CMV antigen stimulation. The chain links TRBV7-2 to TRBJ2-1, with TRBD2 as a possible D gene (6 bases). Here the CDR3 reads CASSLRPGRGGAYNEQFF. CDR3 sequence (DNA): TGTGCCAGCAGCTTAAGGCCGGGCCGTGGAGGGGCCTACAATGAGCAGTTCTTC.